This TCR beta chain appears in the sequencing data of a study of shared clonotypes between healthy human individuals. Across the whole study: The study used three CD4 naive, three CD4 memory, two CD8 naive and one CD8 memory plate per donor.

In the naive CD8 group, cells lacked CD45RO and were positively selected for CCR7, so terminally differentiated effector memory CD45RA+ cells were left out. Assay used: immunoSEQ multiplex PCR; TCRdb lists only in-frame clones, some missing. The table records hundreds of thousands of clones, 95% to 97% of them present only once. This clone was found a few times. V was cut by 3 bases and J by 0 bases, with 6 bases left in between. CDR1 is SNHLY and CDR2 is FYNNEI in the germline V gene. The CDR3 has 14 residues. The chain carries TRBV2 and TRBJ2-1; D ambiguous. This clonotype was sampled from a woman aged 30 to 39 in good health. The sample comprised naive CD8+ T cells sorted from blood. The CDR3 loop reads CASSDQSSYNEQFF. CDR3 DNA sequence: TGTGCCAGCAGTGATCAGAGCTCCTACAATGAGCAGTTCTTC.